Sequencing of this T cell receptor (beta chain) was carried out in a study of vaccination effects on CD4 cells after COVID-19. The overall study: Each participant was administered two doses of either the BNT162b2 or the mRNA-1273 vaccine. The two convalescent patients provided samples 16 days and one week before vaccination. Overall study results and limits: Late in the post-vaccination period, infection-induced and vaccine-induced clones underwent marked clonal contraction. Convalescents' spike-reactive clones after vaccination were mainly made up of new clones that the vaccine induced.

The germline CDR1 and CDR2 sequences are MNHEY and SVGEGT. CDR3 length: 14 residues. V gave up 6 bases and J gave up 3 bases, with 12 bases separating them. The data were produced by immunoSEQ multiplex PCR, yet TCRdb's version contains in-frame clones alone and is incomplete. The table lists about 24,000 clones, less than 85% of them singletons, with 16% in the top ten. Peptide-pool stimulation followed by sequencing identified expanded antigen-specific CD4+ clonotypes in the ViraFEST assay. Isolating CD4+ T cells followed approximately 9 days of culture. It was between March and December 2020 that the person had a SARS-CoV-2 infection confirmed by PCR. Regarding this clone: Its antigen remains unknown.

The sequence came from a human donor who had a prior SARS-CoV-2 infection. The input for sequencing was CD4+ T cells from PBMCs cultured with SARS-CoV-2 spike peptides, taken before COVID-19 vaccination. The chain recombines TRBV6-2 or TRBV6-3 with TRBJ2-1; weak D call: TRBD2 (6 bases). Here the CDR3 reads CASSLTSFYNEQFF. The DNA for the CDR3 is TGTGCCAGCAGCCTCACTAGCTTCTACAATGAGCAGTTCTTC.